Listed below are T cell receptor beta chains from one sample, sequenced in a study of blood T cell repertoires in COVID-19. Clones were read by immunoSEQ multiplex PCR, and TCRdb kept only the in-frame ones, dropping some. The data show almost 300,000 clones, around 87% seen once. Sequenced material: peripheral blood. These TCRs come from a man aged 70-80 years with acute or convalescent COVID-19. Both conserved end residues are part of each CDR3. A D gene is named only where the DNA matches it firmly. The size of a clone is reported for some rows only, either as once, few or many, or as a class for expanded clones.

v_call	clone_size	j_call	d_call	cdr3_aa	cdr3_nt
TRBV19	NA	TRBJ1-4	NA	CASSILGAPNEKLFF	TGTGCCAGTAGTATACTGGGGGCGCCTAATGAAAAACTGTTTTTT
TRBV3-1/TRBV3-2	NA	TRBJ2-1	NA	CASSLGSLYNEQFF	TGTGCCAGCAGCCTCGGGAGTTTGTACAATGAGCAGTTCTTC
TRBV12-3/TRBV12-4	NA	TRBJ1-2	NA	CASSLRGYGYTF	TGTGCCAGCAGTTTAAGGGGCTATGGCTACACCTTC
TRBV7-2	few	TRBJ1-5	NA	CASSLNPSYQPQHF	TGTGCCAGCAGCCTCAACCCCAGTTATCAGCCCCAGCATTTT
TRBV28	NA	TRBJ1-2	NA	CASIRGRGAGGRRYTF	TGTGCCAGCATCCGCGGTAGAGGGGCGGGAGGCCGGCGCTACACCTTC
TRBV19	NA	TRBJ1-3	NA	CASSPGGSAGNTIYF	TGTGCCAGTAGTCCGGGGGGCAGCGCTGGAAACACCATATATTTT
TRBV11-2	NA	TRBJ1-5	NA	CASSSGTNQPQHF	TGTGCCAGCAGCTCCGGGACAAATCAGCCCCAGCATTTT
TRBV10-3	NA	TRBJ1-2	TRBD1	CAISPGQGYGYTF	TGTGCCATCAGCCCTGGACAGGGCTATGGCTACACCTTC
TRBV10-3	NA	TRBJ2-3	TRBD2	CAISGTAGVADTQYF	TGTGCCATCAGTGGGACAGCGGGAGTAGCAGATACGCAGTATTTT
TRBV7-6	NA	TRBJ2-2	NA	CASSLVVSGTGELFF	TGTGCCAGCAGCTTAGTAGTCTCCGGCACCGGGGAGCTGTTTTTT
TRBV7-8	NA	TRBJ2-1	NA	CASSRRSYGGSYNEQFF	TGTGCCAGCAGCCGCAGAAGTTACGGGGGCTCCTACAATGAGCAGTTCTTC
TRBV30	NA	TRBJ2-7	TRBD1	CAWDTGAPYEQYF	TGTGCCTGGGATACAGGGGCGCCCTACGAGCAGTACTTC
TRBV28	NA	TRBJ2-5	TRBD2	CASSSPNRSGRQETQYF	TGTGCCAGCAGCTCCCCGAACCGTAGCGGGAGGCAAGAGACCCAGTACTTC
TRBV19	NA	TRBJ2-7	NA	CASSNVGAYEQYF	TGTGCCAGTAGTAATGTCGGAGCCTACGAGCAGTACTTC
TRBV28	few	TRBJ1-4	NA	CASLRETNEKLFF	TGTGCCAGCCTCAGGGAAACTAATGAAAAACTGTTTTTT
TRBV7-5	once	TRBJ1-5	NA	CVRSLPGTDGNQPQHF	TGTGTCAGAAGCCTCCCGGGGACAGACGGTAATCAGCCCCAGCATTTT
TRBV9	NA	TRBJ2-1	NA	CASSTPAVNRDNEQFF	TGTGCCAGCAGCACTCCGGCCGTAAACCGGGACAATGAGCAGTTCTTC
TRBV6-2/TRBV6-3	NA	TRBJ2-7	NA	CASSLNEPYEQYF	TGTGCCAGCAGCTTAAACGAGCCCTACGAGCAGTACTTC
TRBV7-9	NA	TRBJ2-4	NA	CASSRGGNIQYF	TGTGCCAGCAGTAGGGGAGGTAACATTCAGTACTTC
TRBV3-1/TRBV3-2	NA	TRBJ2-1	TRBD2	CASGTSGDNNEQFF	TGTGCCAGCGGTACTAGCGGGGACAACAATGAGCAGTTCTTC
TRBV28	NA	TRBJ2-1	TRBD2	CASSFERGRYNEQFF	TGTGCCAGCAGTTTTGAGCGGGGCAGGTACAATGAGCAGTTCTTC
TRBV27	many	TRBJ2-5	TRBD2	CASSGLASGEETQYF	TGTGCCAGCAGTGGGTTGGCTAGCGGGGAAGAGACCCAGTACTTC
TRBV4-3	NA	TRBJ2-6	NA	CASSQGVALSGANVLTF	TGCGCCAGCAGCCAAGGTGTTGCGCTCTCTGGGGCCAACGTCCTGACTTTC
TRBV24-1	NA	TRBJ2-7	TRBD2	CATSDSAGGPSSYEQYF	TGTGCCACCAGTGATTCTGCGGGGGGTCCCAGCTCCTACGAGCAGTACTTC
TRBV5-3	few	TRBJ2-7	NA	CARSLGQGPLYEQYF	TGTGCCAGAAGCTTGGGGCAGGGGCCACTCTACGAGCAGTACTTC
TRBV4-2	few	TRBJ1-2	NA	CASSQDLEGEYGYTF	TGTGCCAGCAGCCAAGATCTTGAAGGGGAATATGGCTACACCTTC
TRBV6-2/TRBV6-3	NA	TRBJ1-2	NA	CASSPPSEGYTF	TGTGCCAGCAGTCCACCGTCAGAAGGCTACACCTTC
TRBV7-2	once	TRBJ1-5	NA	CASSLDRAPSAQHF	TGTGCCAGCAGCTTAGACAGGGCCCCTTCGGCCCAGCATTTT
TRBV5-6	NA	TRBJ2-6	TRBD1	CASSVGTGGAGANVLTF	TGTGCCAGCAGCGTCGGAACAGGGGGCGCTGGGGCCAACGTCCTGACTTTC
TRBV29-1	few	TRBJ2-3	TRBD1	CSVGHRGRTDTQYF	TGCAGCGTTGGGCACAGGGGACGCACAGATACGCAGTATTTT
TRBV11-3	once	TRBJ2-2	TRBD1	CASSQRGLGELFF	TGTGCCAGCAGCCAGAGGGGGCTGGGGGAGCTGTTTTTT
TRBV7-2	NA	TRBJ1-3	NA	CASSFPTGAGNTIYF	TGTGCCAGCAGCTTTCCGACAGGTGCTGGAAACACCATATATTTT
TRBV7-8	once	TRBJ1-3	NA	CASSSDSVITISNGNTIYF	TGTGCCAGCAGCTCGGACAGTGTCATTACCATCTCGAATGGAAACACCATATATTTT
TRBV5-4	NA	TRBJ2-7	NA	CASSSSGTGGYEQYF	TGTGCCAGCAGCTCCTCCGGGACTGGGGGGTACGAGCAGTACTTC
TRBV5-4	NA	TRBJ2-3	NA	CASIIQGRTDTQYF	TGTGCCAGCATCATACAGGGTCGGACAGATACGCAGTATTTT
TRBV5-1	NA	TRBJ2-7	TRBD2	CASSLAREGLEQYF	TGCGCCAGCAGCTTGGCTCGGGAGGGCCTTGAGCAGTACTTC
TRBV7-9	NA	TRBJ2-1	NA	CASTRDSGPPDRSYNEQFF	TGTGCCAGCACCAGGGACAGCGGGCCTCCGGACCGCTCCTACAATGAGCAGTTCTTC
TRBV15	NA	TRBJ2-2	TRBD1	CATSRLGQGATGELFF	TGTGCCACCAGCAGATTAGGACAGGGAGCCACCGGGGAGCTGTTTTTT
TRBV19	NA	TRBJ2-3	TRBD2	CASSIFASGGTDTQYF	TGTGCCAGTAGTATTTTTGCTAGCGGGGGCACAGATACGCAGTATTTT
TRBV5-6	NA	TRBJ1-5	TRBD1	CASSTWTGQDQPQHF	TGTGCCAGCAGCACATGGACAGGTCAGGATCAGCCCCAGCATTTT
TRBV6-5	NA	TRBJ2-7	NA	CASRDTASYEQYF	TGTGCCAGCAGGGATACAGCTTCCTACGAGCAGTACTTC
TRBV21-1	NA	TRBJ1-5	NA	CASSMRQNQPQHF	TGTGCCAGCAGCATGAGGCAGAATCAGCCCCAGCATTTT
TRBV29-1	once	TRBJ1-5	TRBD1	CSVVQGAGQPQHF	TGCAGCGTTGTACAGGGGGCAGGTCAGCCCCAGCATTTT